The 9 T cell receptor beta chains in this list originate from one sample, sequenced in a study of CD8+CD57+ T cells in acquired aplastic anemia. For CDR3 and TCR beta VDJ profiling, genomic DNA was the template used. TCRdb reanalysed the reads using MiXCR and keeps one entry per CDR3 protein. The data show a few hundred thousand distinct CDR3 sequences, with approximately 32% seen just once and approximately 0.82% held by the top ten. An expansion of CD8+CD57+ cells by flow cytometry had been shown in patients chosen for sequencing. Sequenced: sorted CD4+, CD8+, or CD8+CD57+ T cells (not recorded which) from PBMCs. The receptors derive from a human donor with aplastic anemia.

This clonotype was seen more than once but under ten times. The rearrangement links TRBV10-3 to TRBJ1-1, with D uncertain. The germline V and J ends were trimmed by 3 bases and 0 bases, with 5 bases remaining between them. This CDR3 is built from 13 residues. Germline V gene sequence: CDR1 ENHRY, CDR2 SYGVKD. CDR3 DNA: TGTGCCATCAGTGAAGGAATGAACACTGAAGCTTTCTTT. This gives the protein CAISEGMNTEAFF.

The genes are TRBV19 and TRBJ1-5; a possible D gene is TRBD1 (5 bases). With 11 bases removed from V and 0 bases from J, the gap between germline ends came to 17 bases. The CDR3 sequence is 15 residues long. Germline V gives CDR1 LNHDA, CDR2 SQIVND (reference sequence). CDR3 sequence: CAWSVSQGSNQPQHF. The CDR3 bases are TGTGCCTGGAGTGTGAGTCAGGGTAGCAATCAGCCCCAGCATTTT.

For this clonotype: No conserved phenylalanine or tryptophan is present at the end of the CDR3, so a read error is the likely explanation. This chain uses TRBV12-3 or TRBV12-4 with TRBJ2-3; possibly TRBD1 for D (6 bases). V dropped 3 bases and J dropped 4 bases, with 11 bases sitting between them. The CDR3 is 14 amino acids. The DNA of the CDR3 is TGTGCCAGCAGTTTGGTCACAGGGTCAGATACGCAGTATCTT. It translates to CASSLVTGSDTQYL.

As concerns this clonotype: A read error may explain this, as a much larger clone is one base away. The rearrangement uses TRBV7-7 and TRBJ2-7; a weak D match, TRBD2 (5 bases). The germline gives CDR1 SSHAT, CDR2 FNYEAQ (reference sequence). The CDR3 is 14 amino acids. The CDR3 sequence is CARSLVPGSYEQYF. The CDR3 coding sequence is TGTGCTCGCAGCTTAGTCCCGGGGTCCTACGAGCAGTACTTC.

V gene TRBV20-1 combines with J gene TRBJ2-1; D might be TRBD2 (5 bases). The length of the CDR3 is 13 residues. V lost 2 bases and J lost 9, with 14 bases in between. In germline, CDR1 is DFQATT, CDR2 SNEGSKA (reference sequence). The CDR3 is CSARRNLEGEQFF. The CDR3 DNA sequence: TGCAGTGCTAGAAGAAATCTCGAGGGTGAGCAGTTCTTC.

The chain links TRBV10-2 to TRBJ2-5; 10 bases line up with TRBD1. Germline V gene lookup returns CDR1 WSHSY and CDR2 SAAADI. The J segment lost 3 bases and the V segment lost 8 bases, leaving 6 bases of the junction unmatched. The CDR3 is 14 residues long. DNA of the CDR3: TGCGCCAGCTCCAGGGACAGGGGAAAAGAGACCCAGTACTTC. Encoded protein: CASSRDRGKETQYF.

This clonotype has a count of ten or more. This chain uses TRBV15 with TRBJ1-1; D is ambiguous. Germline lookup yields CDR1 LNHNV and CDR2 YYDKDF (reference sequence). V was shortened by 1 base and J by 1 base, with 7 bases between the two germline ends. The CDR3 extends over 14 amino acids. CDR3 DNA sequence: TGTGCCACCAGCAGAGGGGAGGGGAACACTGAAGCTTTCTTT. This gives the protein CATSRGEGNTEAFF.

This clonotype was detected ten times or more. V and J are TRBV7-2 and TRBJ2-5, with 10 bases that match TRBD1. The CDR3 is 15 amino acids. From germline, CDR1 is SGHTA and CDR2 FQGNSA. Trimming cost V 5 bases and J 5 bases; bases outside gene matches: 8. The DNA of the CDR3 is TGTGCCAGCAGCACTGCCGGGACAGGGGATGAGACCCAGTACTTC. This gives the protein CASSTAGTGDETQYF.

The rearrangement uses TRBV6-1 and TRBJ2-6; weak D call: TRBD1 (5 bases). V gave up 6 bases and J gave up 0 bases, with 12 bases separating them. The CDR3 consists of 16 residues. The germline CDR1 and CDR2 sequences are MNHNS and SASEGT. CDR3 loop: CASSVTGLSGANVLTF. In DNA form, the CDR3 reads TGTGCCAGCAGCGTCACAGGCCTCTCTGGGGCCAACGTCCTGACTTTC.